This is a list of T cell receptor beta chains from one sample in a study of Ad26.COV2.S vaccination and SARS-CoV-2 variants. Only in-frame clones appear in the TCRdb table, and some are missing; sequencing was by immunoSEQ multiplex PCR. The sample includes over 450,000 clones, roughly nine tenths of them seen just once. Sequencing used peripheral blood, obtained in a trial of Ad26.COV2.S vaccine versus placebo. The receptor source for this set is a person aged 18-60 years who received the Ad26.COV2.S COVID-19 vaccine or a placebo. Both conserved end residues are part of each CDR3. A D gene is named only where the DNA matches it firmly. Clone size appears in some rows only: once, few, many, or a class for an expanded clone.

DNA	CDR3	J	V	D	size
TGTGCCAGCAGCTTAAAGGGTGGCTCTGGGGCCAACGTCCTGACTTTC	CASSLKGGSGANVLTF	TRBJ2-6	TRBV7-3	-	-
TGTGCCAGCAGCCAGGGTGGGAGTCAGCCCCAGCATTTT	CASSQGGSQPQHF	TRBJ1-5	TRBV6-6	-	-
TGTGCCAGCAGCTTGGAGGGAAGCACTGAAGCTTTCTTT	CASSLEGSTEAFF	TRBJ1-1	TRBV11-2	-	-
TGTGCCAGCGATAAGGGGCCGAACACTGAAGCTTTCTTT	CASDKGPNTEAFF	TRBJ1-1	TRBV6-6	-	-
TGTGCCTGGATTCTAAAGCGAGGACAGTCGGCTAATTCACCCCTCCACTTT	CAWILKRGQSANSPLHF	TRBJ1-6	TRBV30	-	-
TGTGCCAGCTCACCGTGGGACGGCCATGAAGCTTTCTTT	CASSPWDGHEAFF	TRBJ1-1	TRBV18	-	few
TGTGCCAGTAGTATCCGGGACGGCTACGAGCAGTACTTC	CASSIRDGYEQYF	TRBJ2-7	TRBV19	-	-
TGTGCCAGCAGCCAGATACCTAGCGGGGGGCCCCGGCAAGAGACCCAGTACTTC	CASSQIPSGGPRQETQYF	TRBJ2-5	TRBV7-2	TRBD2	-
TGTGCCAGCAGCTTCACTTACACGGTTCACACCTACGAGCAGTACTTC	CASSFTYTVHTYEQYF	TRBJ2-7	TRBV7-9	-	-
TGTGCCAGCAGGAACCGGGACAGGCTAGCCAAAAACATTCAGTACTTC	CASRNRDRLAKNIQYF	TRBJ2-4	TRBV2	TRBD1	-
TGTGCCTGGAGCCCCGAGGGACAGGCAACCCTCTATGGCTACACCTTC	CAWSPEGQATLYGYTF	TRBJ1-2	TRBV30	TRBD1	-
TGTGCCAGCAGCTGGGGGGAGGTTTCACCCCTCCACTTT	CASSWGEVSPLHF	TRBJ1-6	TRBV7-9	-	-
TGTGCCAGCTCACCACCGCTGAACACCGGGGAGCTGTTTTTT	CASSPPLNTGELFF	TRBJ2-2	TRBV18	-	few
TGTGCCAGCAGCCCGCCAGTGCAGAACACCGGGGAGCTGTTTTTT	CASSPPVQNTGELFF	TRBJ2-2	TRBV7-9	-	-
TGTGCCAGCAGTGCTACAGGTACGAAACTGTCCTACAATGAGCAGTTCTTC	CASSATGTKLSYNEQFF	TRBJ2-1	TRBV2	-	-
TGTGCCAGCAGTGCCTTAGACAGGGTTAAGGGCGGGGAGCTGTTTTTT	CASSALDRVKGGELFF	TRBJ2-2	TRBV6-1	TRBD1	-
TGTGCTAGTGGTTTTTCAACAGACAGGCAACTCTACGAGCAGTACTTC	CASGFSTDRQLYEQYF	TRBJ2-7	TRBV12-5	-	-
TGCAGCGCCGATGGACAGGGACACAAAGATACGCAGTATTTT	CSADGQGHKDTQYF	TRBJ2-3	TRBV29-1	TRBD1	-
TGCGCCAGCAGCCACCCCACTAGCGGGAGGGAGACCCAGTACTTC	CASSHPTSGRETQYF	TRBJ2-5	TRBV4-1	TRBD2	-
TGTGCCAGCAGCCAGGGCTCCTACGAGCAGTACTTC	CASSQGSYEQYF	TRBJ2-7	TRBV11-2	-	once
TGCGCCAGCAGCCAAGAACAGGGGAGATATGGCTACACCTTC	CASSQEQGRYGYTF	TRBJ1-2	TRBV4-3	TRBD1	-
TGTGCCACCAGGGCGGGGGCGAGTAAGTCCAATGAGCAGTTCTTC	CATRAGASKSNEQFF	TRBJ2-1	TRBV24-1	-	-
TGCGCCAGCAGCTTGGACAGGGAATGGGAGCAGTACTTC	CASSLDREWEQYF	TRBJ2-7	TRBV5-1	-	-
TGTGCCAGTAGTATCGTCACTGCGAACACTGAAGCTTTCTTT	CASSIVTANTEAFF	TRBJ1-1	TRBV19	-	-
TGTGCCAGCAGCTTAGTGATTTCCGGGGAGCTGTTTTTT	CASSLVISGELFF	TRBJ2-2	TRBV7-9	-	-